One and the same sample provided the 29 T cell receptor beta chains below, sequenced in a study of cytomegalovirus exposure and HLA in healthy donors. The PCR contained 60 Vbeta and 13 Jbeta primers. Profiling relied on immunoSEQ multiplex PCR, and the TCRdb table lists in-frame clones only, not all of them. The sample has 190,000 or so clones; roughly 80% are singletons. Sequencing was done on a sample of PBMCs. Receptor source: a man in his forties or fifties in good health and CMV-seronegative.

The gene calls are TRBV28 and TRBJ2-7, with 8 bases identical to TRBD1. This CDR3 is 16 amino acids long. The V gene end was trimmed by 8 bases and the J gene end by 3 bases; junction bases not matched to a gene: 15. Germline V gene lookup returns CDR1 MDHEN and CDR2 SYDVKM. DNA of the CDR3: TGTGCCAGCGAGCCTAATCCCGGGGACAGGAACTACGAGCAGTACTTC. Translation gives CASEPNPGDRNYEQYF.

Points on this clone: One junction end does not reproduce the germline sequence, and a read error may be involved. The gene calls are TRBV9 and TRBJ2-3; 8 nucleotides agree with TRBD2. This CDR3 contains 17 residues. CDR1 is SGDLS and CDR2 is YYNGEE in the germline V gene. CDR3 in amino acids: CATSREGGLGGTDTQYF. The DNA of the CDR3 is TGTGCCACCAGCCGGGAGGGCGGGCTGGGTGGCACAGATACGCAGTATTTT.

The chain links TRBV19 to TRBJ2-7, with 12 nucleotides matching TRBD1. Germline values: CDR1 LNHDA, CDR2 SQIVND (reference sequence). The J segment lost 6 bases and the V segment lost 2 bases, leaving 5 bases of the junction unmatched. The CDR3 has 15 amino acids. This chain's CDR3 is CASSIPGQGAGEQYF. CDR3 sequence (DNA): TGTGCCAGTAGTATACCGGGACAGGGGGCGGGCGAGCAGTACTTC.

This clone was recorded once. The CDR3 spells CSVVGGLGTEAFF. The CDR3 nucleotides are TGCAGCGTTGTTGGGGGCTTAGGTACTGAAGCTTTCTTT. This chain connects TRBV29-1 to TRBJ1-1; a weak D match, TRBD1 (6 bases). In germline, CDR1 is SQVTM, CDR2 ANQGSEA. There are 13 residues in the CDR3. V lost 4 bases and J 5 bases, leaving 14 bases between the germline ends.

The chain recombines TRBV30 with TRBJ2-1, with D perhaps TRBD1 (6 bases). Looked up from germline, CDR1 is GTSNPN and CDR2 is SVGIG (reference sequence). This CDR3 has 14 residues. V was trimmed by 0 bases and J by 2 bases, leaving 8 bases between them. This CDR3 is CAWSVGGAYNEQFF. CDR3 bases: TGTGCCTGGAGTGTTGGGGGCGCCTACAATGAGCAGTTCTTC.

The chain recombines TRBV28 with TRBJ2-1, with 10 bases identical to TRBD1. Unmatched junction bases numbered 9, after V lost 6 bases and J lost 7 bases. The CDR3 is 15 amino acids. CDR1 and CDR2 from the germline V gene are MDHEN and SYDVKM. The CDR3 region is CASRPPGTGVNEQFF. The CDR3 coding sequence is TGTGCCAGCAGGCCCCCCGGGACAGGGGTGAATGAGCAGTTCTTC.

This clone was recorded a few times. The J gene is TRBJ1-4, the V gene TRBV7-2, with 7 bases fitting TRBD1. The CDR3 contains 15 residues. In germline, CDR1 is SGHTA, CDR2 FQGNSA. With 0 bases clipped from V and 5 bases from J, the junction kept 3 bases outside the gene matches. CDR3 residues: CASSLADRVNEKLFF. CDR3 nucleotide sequence: TGTGCCAGCAGCTTAGCTGACAGGGTAAATGAAAAACTGTTTTTT.

This clone has just one count. The J gene is TRBJ2-4, the V gene TRBV14; 8 bases are a match to TRBD1. This CDR3 has 17 residues. The germline V gene has CDR1 SGHDN and CDR2 FVKESK. Trimming cost V 2 bases and J 0 bases; bases outside gene matches: 6. CDR3 nucleotides: TGTGCCAGCAGCCAACACCGCAGGGGGCAAGCCAAAAACATTCAGTACTTC. Its protein is CASSQHRRGQAKNIQYF.

The chain combines TRBV7-6 with TRBJ2-7; TRBD2 agrees at 10 bases. Germline V gene sequence: CDR1 SGHVS, CDR2 FNYEAQ. The CDR3 spans 13 residues. Trimming at V came to 2 bases and at J to 6 bases, leaving 1 base not matched to a gene. CDR3 DNA: TGTGCCAGCAGCTTACTAGCGGGGGTCGAGCAGTACTTC. Its translation is CASSLLAGVEQYF.

The chain couples TRBV30 to TRBJ2-1; no clear D. The CDR3 totals 12 residues. Trimming left V 4 bases short and J 6 bases short, with 10 bases between. Germline V CDR1 and CDR2: GTSNPN, SVGIG (reference sequence). CDR3 residues: CAWNSHANEQFF. DNA of the CDR3: TGTGCCTGGAACTCCCATGCCAATGAGCAGTTCTTC. The whole variable domain, remainder taken from reference TRBV30 and TRBJ2-1, is SQTIHQWPATLVQPVGSPLSLECTVEGTSNPNLYWYRQAAGRGLQLLFYSVGIGQISSEVPQNLSASRPQDRQFILSSKKLLLSDSGFYLCAWNSHANEQFFGPGTRLTVL.

This clone has only a few counts. The rearrangement joins TRBV7-2 to TRBJ1-1; TRBD1 is a possible D gene (6 bases). The CDR3 extends over 14 amino acids. V lost 1 base, J lost 2 bases, and 8 bases lay in between. Germline V lookup: CDR1 SGHTA, CDR2 FQGNSA. The CDR3 here is CASSLGQVNTEAFF. CDR3 sequence (DNA): TGTGCCAGCAGCTTAGGACAGGTCAACACTGAAGCTTTCTTT. The full variable domain, its missing parts supplied by reference TRBV7-2 and TRBJ1-1, is GAGVSQSPSNKVTEKGKDVELRCDPISGHTALYWYRQSLGQGLEFLIYFQGNSAPDKSGLPSDRFSAERTGGSVSTLTIQRTQQEDSAVYLCASSLGQVNTEAFFGQGTRLTVV.

The chain is built from TRBV29-1 and TRBJ2-1; D call uncertain. Trimming took 4 bases from V and 0 from J, leaving 10 bases between them. The CDR3 contains 14 residues. The germline V gene has CDR1 SQVTM and CDR2 ANQGSEA. The CDR3 loop reads CSVGDLSSYNEQFF. The CDR3 nucleotides read TGCAGCGTTGGAGATCTGAGCTCCTACAATGAGCAGTTCTTC.

This clone was counted once. The chain couples TRBV5-8 to TRBJ2-7, with a tentative D call TRBD1 (6 bases). V gave up 5 bases and J gave up 6 bases, with 18 bases separating them. This CDR3 region has 14 residues. Germline CDR1 is SGHTS and CDR2 is YDEGEE. The CDR3 protein is CASSSGAGMVEQYF. Here the CDR3 DNA reads TGTGCCAGCAGTTCAGGGGCCGGGATGGTCGAGCAGTACTTC.

The CDR3, as DNA: TGTGCCAGCAGTAAACTGGGGAGGGTTAACACTGAAGCTTTCTTT. Encoded protein: CASSKLGRVNTEAFF. V is TRBV6-6 and J is TRBJ1-1, with D unclear. Germline V gene sequence: CDR1 MNHNY, CDR2 SVGAGI (reference sequence). V lost 5 bases, J lost 2 bases, and 15 bases lay in between. This CDR3 has 15 amino acids.

This chain uses TRBV7-9 with TRBJ1-4; D possibly corresponds to TRBD1 (6 bases). V was clipped by 5 bases and J by 6 bases, with 16 bases between them. CDR3 length: 15 residues. CDR1 and CDR2 (germline): SEHNR, FQNEAQ (reference sequence). CDR3 region: CASSQGGGGHEKLFF. CDR3 sequence (DNA): TGTGCCAGCAGCCAAGGGGGAGGGGGGCATGAAAAACTGTTTTTT.

V usage is TRBV6-1 and J usage is TRBJ2-1; 13 positions match TRBD2. J gave up 8 bases and V 8 bases, and 3 bases lay outside the gene matches. This CDR3 is 13 amino acids long. The V gene's germline CDR1 is MNHNS and CDR2 SASEGT. The CDR3 here is CASRTSGGDEQFF. DNA of the CDR3: TGTGCCAGCCGGACTAGCGGGGGCGATGAGCAGTTCTTC.

This clone is a singleton in its sample. The chain carries TRBV7-2 and TRBJ1-3; the D gene is possibly TRBD1 (5 bases). V was trimmed by 3 bases and J by 3 bases, leaving 15 bases between them. Germline V gene lookup returns CDR1 SGHTA and CDR2 FQGNSA. CDR3 length: 16 amino acids. The CDR3 bases are TGTGCCAGCAGCTTCGGCAGGGCCAAAGGTGGAAACACCATATATTTT. Protein sequence: CASSFGRAKGGNTIYF.

The J gene is TRBJ1-3, the V gene TRBV18, with a tentative D call TRBD1 (6 bases). The germline V gene encodes CDR1 KGHSH and CDR2 LQKENI. This CDR3 has 16 amino acids. Trimming shortened V by 3 bases and J by 0 bases, and 12 bases separated the two germline ends. The CDR3 loop reads CASSPRGRSSGNTIYF. CDR3 bases: TGTGCCAGCTCACCCAGGGGTCGTAGCTCTGGAAACACCATATATTTT.

V gene TRBV7-2 combines with J gene TRBJ1-2; no clear D gene. Germline lookup yields CDR1 SGHTA and CDR2 FQGNSA. V was trimmed by 1 base and J by 7 bases, leaving 13 bases between them. CDR3 size: 14 residues. The CDR3 nucleotides are TGTGCCAGCAGCTTAGGTTTCACAGCCCCTGGCTACACCTTC. Translating gives CASSLGFTAPGYTF.

The V call is TRBV4-3, the J call TRBJ2-7, with a possible D match to TRBD2 (6 bases). V lost 2 bases to trimming and J lost 0 bases, with 8 bases between them. CDR1 is LGHNA and CDR2 is YSLEER in the germline V gene. This CDR3 contains 14 residues. The CDR3 here is CASSQLTSSYEQYF. Here the CDR3 DNA reads TGCGCCAGCAGCCAACTGACTAGCTCCTACGAGCAGTACTTC.

The sample holds one count of this clone. The J gene is TRBJ1-2, the V gene TRBV2, with D possibly TRBD1 on 6 matching bases. This CDR3 contains 13 residues. From germline, CDR1 is SNHLY and CDR2 FYNNEI. Trimming removed 5 bases at V and 6 bases at J, with 13 bases between. The CDR3: CASSIEQGHGYTF. CDR3 in DNA: TGTGCCAGCAGTATAGAACAGGGTCATGGCTACACCTTC.

This chain uses TRBV27 with TRBJ2-2; weak D call: TRBD1 (5 bases). The CDR3 runs 14 residues. Trimming removed 5 bases from V and 1 base from J, with 8 bases in between. The germline V gene encodes CDR1 MNHEY and CDR2 SMNVEV (reference sequence). The CDR3 region is CASSRQLNTGELFF. In DNA form, the CDR3 reads TGTGCCAGCAGTCGACAGTTGAACACCGGGGAGCTGTTTTTT.

The chain is built from TRBV18 and TRBJ2-4; D is possibly TRBD2 (5 bases). Germline CDR1 KGHSH, CDR2 LQKENI. Deletions cut 3 bases from V and 4 bases from J, with 10 bases between. The CDR3 consists of 14 residues. The CDR3 spells CASSPPSGKNIQYF. CDR3 nucleotide sequence: TGTGCCAGCTCACCCCCCTCGGGGAAAAACATTCAGTACTTC.

A word on this clone: The same CDR3 is also encoded by other DNA sequences in this sample. The V and J genes are TRBV30 and TRBJ2-7; D is possibly TRBD1 (5 bases). Germline lookup yields CDR1 GTSNPN and CDR2 SVGIG (reference sequence). Trimming cost V 2 bases and J 3 bases, with 5 bases left between them. The CDR3 totals 11 residues. The CDR3 spells CAWSRGYEQYF. For the CDR3, the DNA is TGTGCCTGGAGTAGGGGCTACGAGCAGTACTTC.

The chain joins TRBV7-2 to TRBJ2-7; tentatively, D is TRBD2 (5 bases). Deletions cut 5 bases from V and 2 bases from J, with 13 bases between. Germline-derived CDR1 and CDR2 are SGHTA and FQGNSA. This CDR3 has 14 residues. The CDR3 DNA sequence: TGTGCCAGCAGCCCTCGGACTCGCCCCTACGAGCAGTACTTC. It is translated as CASSPRTRPYEQYF.

In its sample, this clone was seen once. The chain combines TRBV28 with TRBJ2-7; no firm D call. Germline V lookup: CDR1 MDHEN, CDR2 SYDVKM. The CDR3 covers 15 residues. Trimming removed 5 bases from V and 6 bases from J, with 20 bases in between. The chain's CDR3 is CASSPSTPARVEQYF. The CDR3 nucleotides read TGTGCCAGCAGTCCATCAACCCCCGCGCGCGTCGAGCAGTACTTC.

V gene TRBV9 combines with J gene TRBJ2-7; D is perhaps TRBD2 (6 bases). Trimming stripped 0 bases from V and 4 bases from J, with 11 bases between. Germline CDR1 is SGDLS and CDR2 is YYNGEE. The CDR3 extends over 14 amino acids. The CDR3 nucleotides are TGTGCCAGCAGCGTAGGAGTTAGCGGATACGAGCAGTACTTC. Its protein product is CASSVGVSGYEQYF. Complete variable domain (other parts from reference TRBV9 and TRBJ2-7): DSGVTQTPKHLITATGQRVTLRCSPRSGDLSVYWYQQSLDQGLQFLIQYYNGEERAKGNILERFSAQQFPDLHSELNLSSLELGDSALYFCASSVGVSGYEQYFGPGTRLTVT.

V usage is TRBV7-2 and J usage is TRBJ2-5; TRBD2 matches 7 bases. Germline assignment: CDR1 SGHTA and CDR2 FQGNSA. This CDR3 is built from 15 residues. The V segment lost 5 bases and the J segment 1 base; nucleotides outside the gene matches: 7. The CDR3 region is CASSRARTSQETQYF. The CDR3 DNA reads TGTGCCAGCAGCCGGGCGCGGACTAGCCAAGAGACCCAGTACTTC. Drawing the rest from reference TRBV7-2 and TRBJ2-5, the complete variable domain is GAGVSQSPSNKVTEKGKDVELRCDPISGHTALYWYRQSLGQGLEFLIYFQGNSAPDKSGLPSDRFSAERTGGSVSTLTIQRTQQEDSAVYLCASSRARTSQETQYFGPGTRLLVL.

This clone was seen only a few times. The chain has TRBV7-2 and TRBJ1-4; possibly TRBD1 for D (6 bases). The CDR3 runs to 13 residues. V was cut by 5 bases and J by 8 bases, with 12 bases left in between. From germline, CDR1 is SGHTA and CDR2 FQGNSA. CDR3 region: CASSLQGREKLFF. The CDR3, as DNA: TGTGCCAGCAGCCTACAGGGCCGGGAAAAACTGTTTTTT.